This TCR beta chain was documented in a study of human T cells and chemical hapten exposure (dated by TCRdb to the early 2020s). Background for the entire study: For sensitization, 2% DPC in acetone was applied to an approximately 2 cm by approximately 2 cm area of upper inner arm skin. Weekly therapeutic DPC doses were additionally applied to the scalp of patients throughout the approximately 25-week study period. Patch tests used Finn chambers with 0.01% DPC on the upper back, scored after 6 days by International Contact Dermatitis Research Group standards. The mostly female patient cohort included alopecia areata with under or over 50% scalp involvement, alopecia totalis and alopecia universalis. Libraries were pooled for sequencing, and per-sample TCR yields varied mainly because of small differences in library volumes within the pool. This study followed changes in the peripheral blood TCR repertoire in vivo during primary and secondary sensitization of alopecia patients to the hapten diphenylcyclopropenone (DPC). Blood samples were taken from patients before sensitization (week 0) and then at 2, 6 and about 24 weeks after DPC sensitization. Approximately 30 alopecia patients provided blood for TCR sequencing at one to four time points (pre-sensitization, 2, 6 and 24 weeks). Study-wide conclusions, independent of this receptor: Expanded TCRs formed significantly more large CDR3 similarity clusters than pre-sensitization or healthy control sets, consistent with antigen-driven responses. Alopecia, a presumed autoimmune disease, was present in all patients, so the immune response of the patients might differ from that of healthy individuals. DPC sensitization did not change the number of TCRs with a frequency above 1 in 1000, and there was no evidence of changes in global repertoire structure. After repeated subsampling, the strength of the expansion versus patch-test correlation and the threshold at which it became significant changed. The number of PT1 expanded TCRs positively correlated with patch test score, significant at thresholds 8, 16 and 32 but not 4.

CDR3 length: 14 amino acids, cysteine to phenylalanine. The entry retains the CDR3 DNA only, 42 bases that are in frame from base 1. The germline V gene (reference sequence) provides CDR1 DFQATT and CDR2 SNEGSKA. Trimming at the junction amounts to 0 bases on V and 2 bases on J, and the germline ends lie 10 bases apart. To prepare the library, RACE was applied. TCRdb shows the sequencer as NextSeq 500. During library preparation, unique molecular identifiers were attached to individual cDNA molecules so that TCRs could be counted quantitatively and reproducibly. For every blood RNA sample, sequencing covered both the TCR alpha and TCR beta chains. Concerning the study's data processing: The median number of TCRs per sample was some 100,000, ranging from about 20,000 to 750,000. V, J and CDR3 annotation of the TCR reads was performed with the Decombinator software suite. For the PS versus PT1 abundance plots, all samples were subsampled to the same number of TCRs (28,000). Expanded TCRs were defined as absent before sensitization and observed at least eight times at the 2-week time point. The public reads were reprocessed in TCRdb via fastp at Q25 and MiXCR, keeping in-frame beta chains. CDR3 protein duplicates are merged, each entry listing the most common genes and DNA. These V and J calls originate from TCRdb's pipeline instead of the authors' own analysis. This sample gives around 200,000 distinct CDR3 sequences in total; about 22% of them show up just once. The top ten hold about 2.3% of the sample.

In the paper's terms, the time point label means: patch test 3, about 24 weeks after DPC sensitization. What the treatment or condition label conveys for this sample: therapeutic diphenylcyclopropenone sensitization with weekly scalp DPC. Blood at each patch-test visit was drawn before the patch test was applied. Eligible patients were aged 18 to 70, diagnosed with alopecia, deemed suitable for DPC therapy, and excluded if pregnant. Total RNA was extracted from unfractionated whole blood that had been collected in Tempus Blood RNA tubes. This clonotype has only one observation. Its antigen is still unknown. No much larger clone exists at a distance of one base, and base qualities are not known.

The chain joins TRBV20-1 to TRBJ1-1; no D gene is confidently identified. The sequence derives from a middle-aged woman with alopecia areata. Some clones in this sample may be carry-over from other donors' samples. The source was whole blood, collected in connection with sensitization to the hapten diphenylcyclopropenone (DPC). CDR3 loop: CSARDSGTNTEAFF. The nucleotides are TGCAGTGCTAGAGATTCAGGTACCAACACTGAAGCTTTCTTT.